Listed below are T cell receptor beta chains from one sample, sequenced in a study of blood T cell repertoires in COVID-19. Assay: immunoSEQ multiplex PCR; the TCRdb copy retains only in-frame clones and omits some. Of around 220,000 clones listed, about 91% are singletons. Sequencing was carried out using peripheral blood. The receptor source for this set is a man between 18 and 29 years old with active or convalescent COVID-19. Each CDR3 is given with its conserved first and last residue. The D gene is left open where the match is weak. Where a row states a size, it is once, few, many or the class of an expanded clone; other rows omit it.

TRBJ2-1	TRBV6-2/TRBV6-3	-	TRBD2	CASSYPGGTSGRVNEQFF	TGTGCCAGCAGTTACCCCGGGGGGACTAGCGGGAGGGTAAATGAGCAGTTCTTC
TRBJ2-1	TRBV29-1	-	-	CSVDSGLNEQFF	TGCAGCGTTGACTCAGGGTTGAATGAGCAGTTCTTC
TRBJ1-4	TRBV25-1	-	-	CASSEVGGRSRLGEKLFF	TGTGCCAGCAGTGAAGTCGGGGGAAGGAGTCGCCTAGGTGAAAAACTGTTTTTT
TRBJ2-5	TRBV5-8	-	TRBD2	CASSPLGRTSGRGGQETQYF	TGTGCCAGCAGCCCACTCGGGAGGACTAGCGGGAGGGGAGGCCAAGAGACCCAGTACTTC
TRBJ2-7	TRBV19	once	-	CASSIAAGADAYEQYF	TGTGCCAGTAGTATTGCGGCAGGGGCGGACGCCTACGAGCAGTACTTC
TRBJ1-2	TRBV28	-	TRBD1	CASSLGGQSYGYTF	TGTGCCAGCAGTTTAGGGGGACAGTCATATGGCTACACCTTC
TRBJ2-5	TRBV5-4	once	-	CASSLTGNKETQYF	TGTGCCAGCAGCTTAACCGGGAACAAAGAGACCCAGTACTTC
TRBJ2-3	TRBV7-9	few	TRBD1	CASSPPTTGFSDTQYF	TGTGCCAGCAGCCCCCCGACGACAGGGTTTAGCGATACGCAGTATTTT
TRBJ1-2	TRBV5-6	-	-	CANTRDRTAFSNYGYTF	TGTGCCAACACGAGAGACAGGACAGCCTTTTCTAACTATGGCTACACCTTC
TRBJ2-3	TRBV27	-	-	CASSPHTDTQYF	TGTGCCAGCAGTCCACACACAGATACGCAGTATTTT
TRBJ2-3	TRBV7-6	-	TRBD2	CASSLRAGTLLDTQYF	TGTGCCAGCAGCTTAAGAGCGGGAACCCTCCTTGATACGCAGTATTTT
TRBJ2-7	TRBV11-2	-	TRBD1	CASRPIQGAYEQYF	TGTGCCAGCAGGCCAATACAGGGGGCCTACGAGCAGTACTTC
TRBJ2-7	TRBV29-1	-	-	CSVHVGGGQYF	TGCAGCGTTCACGTCGGAGGCGGGCAGTACTTC
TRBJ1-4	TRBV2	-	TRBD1	CASSGTGGVKLFF	TGTGCCAGCAGCGGGACAGGGGGTGTAAAACTGTTTTTT
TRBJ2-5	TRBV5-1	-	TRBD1	CASTGTGGGQETQYF	TGCGCCAGCACGGGGACAGGGGGCGGCCAAGAGACCCAGTACTTC
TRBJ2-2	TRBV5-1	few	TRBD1	CASSLLGFQGAGIGELFF	TGCGCCAGCAGCTTGTTAGGTTTTCAGGGGGCCGGCATCGGGGAGCTGTTTTTT